Shown below are 13 T cell receptor beta chains from a single sample sequenced in a study of graft-versus-host responses after intestinal transplantation. Using immunoSEQ multiplex PCR, the repertoire was profiled, and TCRdb retains in-frame clones only, with some absent. The sample includes about 86,000 clones, 75% to 95% seen only once; the top ten take 0.5%. Antigens of these TCRs are unknown. The sequencing used unstimulated CD8+ T cells sorted from spleen or lymph node cells, collected before intestinal transplant. The receptor set was obtained from a human donor who received an intestinal transplant.

V is TRBV7-2 and J is TRBJ2-5, with 9 positions matching TRBD2. The length of the CDR3 is 15 residues. CDR1 and CDR2 from the germline V gene are SGHTA and FQGNSA. The V and J ends lost 4 bases and 5 bases, in that order; junction bases with no gene match: 8. The CDR3: CASSSPTSGRETQYF. In DNA, the CDR3 is TGTGCCAGCAGCTCGCCGACTAGCGGAAGGGAGACCCAGTACTTC.

J is TRBJ2-1 and V is TRBV7-8; a possible D gene is TRBD1 (6 bases). Germline assignment: CDR1 SGHVS and CDR2 FQNEAQ. The CDR3 contains 15 residues. Deletions cut 5 bases from V and 8 bases from J, with 19 bases between. The CDR3 region is CASSPYYRVGDEQFF. The CDR3 DNA sequence: TGTGCCAGCAGCCCTTACTACAGGGTTGGCGATGAGCAGTTCTTC.

V gene TRBV15 combines with J gene TRBJ2-1; TRBD2 matches 10 bases. This CDR3 has 15 residues. Germline trimming cut 8 bases from V and 2 bases from J; bases unmatched to any gene: 6. CDR1 is LNHNV and CDR2 is YYDKDF in the germline V gene (reference sequence). The CDR3 loop is CATSKRGGPYNEQFF. In DNA, the CDR3 is TGTGCCACCTCTAAGCGGGGGGGCCCCTACAATGAGCAGTTCTTC.

This chain connects TRBV19 to TRBJ2-1, with TRBD1 matching 10 bases. Germline V lookup: CDR1 LNHDA, CDR2 SQIVND (reference sequence). V trimming: 10 bases; J trimming: 9 bases; junction bases outside the gene matches: 12. The CDR3 sequence is 14 residues long. CDR3 residues: CATGGTGVPFEQFF. The DNA for the CDR3 is TGTGCCACCGGAGGGACAGGGGTCCCCTTTGAGCAGTTCTTC.

The V gene is TRBV30, the J gene TRBJ2-3; D is ambiguous. The CDR3 spans 13 residues. Looked up from germline, CDR1 is GTSNPN and CDR2 is SVGIG (reference sequence). V was cut by 1 base and J by 4 bases, with 9 bases left in between. CDR3 protein: CAWSGLRSDTQYF. The DNA for the CDR3 is TGTGCCTGGAGTGGCCTCAGGTCAGATACGCAGTATTTT.

In its sample, this clone was seen a few times. The gene calls are TRBV6-5 and TRBJ1-2; 7 bases line up with TRBD1. Unmatched junction bases numbered 3, after V lost 0 bases and J lost 8 bases. CDR1 MNHEY and CDR2 SVGAGI come from the germline V gene. This CDR3 region has 13 residues. For the CDR3, the DNA is TGTGCCAGCAGTTACTCGACAGGGCCGGGCTACACCTTC. This codes for CASSYSTGPGYTF.

The sample holds one count of this clone. Different DNA sequences within this sample yield the same CDR3. The chain links TRBV5-1 to TRBJ2-1; 8 nucleotides match TRBD2. This CDR3 has 17 amino acids. The junction had 10 bases not matched to a gene; V was cut back by 5 bases and J by 0 bases. CDR1 SGHRS and CDR2 YFSETQ come from the germline V gene. CDR3 protein: CASSSQGGLDSYNEQFF. As DNA, the CDR3 is TGCGCCAGCAGTTCCCAAGGGGGACTAGACTCCTACAATGAGCAGTTCTTC.

As regards this clone: Other DNA variants within this sample encode the same CDR3. The chain combines TRBV19 with TRBJ2-7; 9 bases are a match to TRBD1. The germline CDR1 and CDR2 sequences are LNHDA and SQIVND (reference sequence). V lost 3 bases and J lost 2; bases outside the gene matches: 2. The CDR3 spans 14 residues. CDR3: CASSIGTGPYEQYF. For the CDR3, the DNA is TGTGCCAGTAGTATCGGGACAGGGCCCTACGAGCAGTACTTC. Supplemented by reference TRBV19 and TRBJ2-7, the full variable domain reads DGGITQSPKYLFRKEGQNVTLSCEQNLNHDAMYWYRQDPGQGLRLIYYSQIVNDFQKGDIAEGYSVSREKKESFPLTVTSAQKNPTAFYLCASSIGTGPYEQYFGPGTRLTVT.

This chain links TRBV30 with TRBJ1-6, with D uncertain. The CDR3 totals 14 residues. Germline V gene sequence: CDR1 GTSNPN, CDR2 SVGIG (reference sequence). V was clipped by 3 bases and J by 7 bases, with 13 bases between them. CDR3 amino acids: CAWRAGLGNSPLHF. CDR3 in DNA: TGTGCCTGGAGGGCCGGACTGGGGAATTCACCCCTCCACTTT.

The chain links TRBV27 to TRBJ2-1, with 9 nucleotides matching TRBD1. V gave up 5 bases and J gave up 4 bases; unmatched junction bases: 9. CDR1 is MNHEY and CDR2 is SMNVEV in the germline V gene (reference sequence). The CDR3 is 16 amino acids. The CDR3 region has the DNA TGTGCCAGCAGTCCACGAACAGGGGGCGTTTACAATGAGCAGTTCTTC. Translated, it gives CASSPRTGGVYNEQFF.

The chain couples TRBV15 to TRBJ2-5; 8 bases line up with TRBD2. The J call may be in error: the DNA end matches TRBJ2-7 better. The CDR3 covers 15 residues. Germline values: CDR1 LNHNV, CDR2 YYDKDF (reference sequence). CDR3 loop: CATTPTSGNSYEQYF. CDR3 nucleotides: TGTGCCACCACCCCTACTAGCGGAAATTCCTACGAGCAGTACTTC.

Note on this clone: An end of the junction does not agree with germline; a read error may underlie this. This chain connects TRBV11-2 to TRBJ2-3, with 14 bases matching TRBD2. The CDR3 runs to 16 residues. The germline V gene encodes CDR1 SGHAT and CDR2 FQNNGV. The CDR3: CASSLGLAGGTDTQYF. The DNA of the CDR3 is TGCGCCAGCAGCTTGGGACTAGCGGGAGGCACAGATACGCAGTATTTT. Drawing the rest from reference TRBV11-2 and TRBJ2-3, the complete variable domain is EAGVAQSPRYKIIEKRQSVAFWCNPISGHATLYWYQQILGQGPKLLIQFQNNGVVDDSQLPKDRFSAERLKGVDSTLKIQPAKLEDSAVYLCASSLGLAGGTDTQYFGPGTRLTVL.

V gene TRBV6-1 combines with J gene TRBJ2-1; 11 bases align to TRBD2. The germline V gene encodes CDR1 MNHNS and CDR2 SASEGT. The CDR3 totals 14 residues. Trimming cost V 6 bases and J 5 bases; bases outside gene matches: 3. CDR3 DNA: TGTGCCAGCAGCCTAGCGGGAGGCAACAATGAGCAGTTCTTC. Protein: CASSLAGGNNEQFF.